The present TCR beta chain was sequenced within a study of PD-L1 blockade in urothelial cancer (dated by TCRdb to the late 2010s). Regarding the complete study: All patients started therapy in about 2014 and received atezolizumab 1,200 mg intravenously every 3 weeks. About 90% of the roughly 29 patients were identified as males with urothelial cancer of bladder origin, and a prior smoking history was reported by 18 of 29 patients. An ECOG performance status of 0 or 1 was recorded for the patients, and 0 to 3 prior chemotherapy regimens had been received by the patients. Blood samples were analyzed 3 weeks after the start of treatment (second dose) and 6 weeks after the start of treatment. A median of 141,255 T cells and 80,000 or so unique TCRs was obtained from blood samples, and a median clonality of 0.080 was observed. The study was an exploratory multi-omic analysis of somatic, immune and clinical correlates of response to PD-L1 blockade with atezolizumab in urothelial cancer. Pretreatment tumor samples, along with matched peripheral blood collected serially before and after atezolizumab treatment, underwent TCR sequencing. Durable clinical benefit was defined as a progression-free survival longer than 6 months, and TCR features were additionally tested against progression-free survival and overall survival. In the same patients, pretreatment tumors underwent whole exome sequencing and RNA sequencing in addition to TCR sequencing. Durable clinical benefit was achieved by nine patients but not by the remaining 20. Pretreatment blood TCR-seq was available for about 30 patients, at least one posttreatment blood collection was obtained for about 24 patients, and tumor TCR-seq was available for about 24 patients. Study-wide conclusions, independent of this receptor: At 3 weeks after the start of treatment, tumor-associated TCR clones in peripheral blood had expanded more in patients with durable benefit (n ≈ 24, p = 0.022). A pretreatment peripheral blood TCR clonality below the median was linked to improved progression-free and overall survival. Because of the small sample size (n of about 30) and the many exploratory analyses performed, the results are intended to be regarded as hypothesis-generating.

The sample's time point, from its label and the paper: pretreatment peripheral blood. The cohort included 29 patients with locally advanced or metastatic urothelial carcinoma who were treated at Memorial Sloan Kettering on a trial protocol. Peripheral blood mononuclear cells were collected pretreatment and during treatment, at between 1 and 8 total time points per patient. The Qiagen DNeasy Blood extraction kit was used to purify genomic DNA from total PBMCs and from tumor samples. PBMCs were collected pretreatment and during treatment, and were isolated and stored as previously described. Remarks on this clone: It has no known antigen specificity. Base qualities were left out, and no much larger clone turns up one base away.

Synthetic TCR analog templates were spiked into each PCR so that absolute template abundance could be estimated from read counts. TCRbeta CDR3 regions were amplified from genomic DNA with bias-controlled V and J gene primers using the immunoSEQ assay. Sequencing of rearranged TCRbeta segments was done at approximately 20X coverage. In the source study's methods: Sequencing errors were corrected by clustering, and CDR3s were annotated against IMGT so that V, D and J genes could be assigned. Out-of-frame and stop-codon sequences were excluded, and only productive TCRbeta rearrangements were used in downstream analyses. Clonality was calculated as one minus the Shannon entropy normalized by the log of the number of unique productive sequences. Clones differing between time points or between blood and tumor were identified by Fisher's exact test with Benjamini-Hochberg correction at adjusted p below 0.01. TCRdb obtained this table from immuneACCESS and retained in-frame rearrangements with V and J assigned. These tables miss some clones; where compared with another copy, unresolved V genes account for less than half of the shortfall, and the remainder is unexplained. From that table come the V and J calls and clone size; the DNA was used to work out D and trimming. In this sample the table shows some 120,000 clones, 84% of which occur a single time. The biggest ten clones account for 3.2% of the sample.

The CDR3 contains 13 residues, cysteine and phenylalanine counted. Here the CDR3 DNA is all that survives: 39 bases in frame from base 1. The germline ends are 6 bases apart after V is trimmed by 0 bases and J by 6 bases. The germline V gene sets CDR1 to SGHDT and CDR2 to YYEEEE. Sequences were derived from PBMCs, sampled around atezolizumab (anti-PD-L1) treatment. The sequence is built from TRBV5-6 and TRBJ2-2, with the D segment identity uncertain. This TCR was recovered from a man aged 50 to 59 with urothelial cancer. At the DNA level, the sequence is TGTGCCAGCAGCTTGGTCTCCCCCGGGGAGCTGTTTTTT. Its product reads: CASSLVSPGELFF.